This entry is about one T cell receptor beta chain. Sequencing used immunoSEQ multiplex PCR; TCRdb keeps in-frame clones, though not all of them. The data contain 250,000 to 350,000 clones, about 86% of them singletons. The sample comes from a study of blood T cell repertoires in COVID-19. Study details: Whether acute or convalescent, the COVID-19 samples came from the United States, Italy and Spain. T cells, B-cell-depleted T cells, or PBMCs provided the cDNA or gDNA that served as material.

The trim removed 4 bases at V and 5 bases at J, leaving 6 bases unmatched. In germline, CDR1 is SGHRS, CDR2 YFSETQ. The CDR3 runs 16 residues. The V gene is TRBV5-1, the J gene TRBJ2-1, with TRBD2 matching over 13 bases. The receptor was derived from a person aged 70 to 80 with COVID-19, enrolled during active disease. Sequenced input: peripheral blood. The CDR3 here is CASSLRLAGGNNEQFF. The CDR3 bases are TGCGCCAGCAGCCTCAGACTAGCGGGGGGCAACAATGAGCAGTTCTTC.